The 6 T cell receptor beta chains listed next were all sequenced from one sample in a study of T cell responses to AZD1222 COVID-19 vaccine. Assay: immunoSEQ multiplex PCR; the TCRdb copy retains only in-frame clones and omits some. Here the sample spans about 170,000 clones, approximately 90% being singletons. Sequencing used peripheral blood, obtained 28 days after the second dose of the MenACWY control vaccine. The receptors originated from an adult who received the MenACWY meningococcal vaccine as a control.

The chain carries TRBV5-4 and TRBJ2-3, with TRBD2 as a possible D gene (5 bases). The CDR3 spans 15 residues. Trimming removed 3 bases from V and 0 bases from J, with 11 bases in between. Germline V gene lookup returns CDR1 SGHNT and CDR2 YYREEE (reference sequence). In DNA form, the CDR3 reads TGTGCCAGCAGCTCACGACGGACTAGCACAGATACGCAGTATTTT. It yields the protein CASSSRRTSTDTQYF.

The table lists this clone with a few counts. This chain links TRBV2 with TRBJ2-7; maybe TRBD2 (6 bases). Trimming cost V 4 bases and J 5 bases, with 21 bases left between them. This CDR3 contains 16 residues. The germline gives CDR1 SNHLY, CDR2 FYNNEI. The CDR3 bases are TGTGCCAGCAGTGTCCAACCTTTTCTGGGGGAGGACGAGCAGTACTTC. Its translation is CASSVQPFLGEDEQYF.

This clone was seen just once. The genes are TRBV11-2 and TRBJ2-5, with 7 bases matching TRBD2. Trimming took 3 bases from V and 1 from J; bases not matched to a gene: 8. CDR1 SGHAT and CDR2 FQNNGV come from the germline V gene. CDR3 length: 16 residues. In nucleotides, the CDR3 is TGTGCCAGCAGCTTCCACCTAGCGGAAGGCCAAGAGACCCAGTACTTC. It translates to CASSFHLAEGQETQYF.

A few counts support this clone. The CDR3: CASSSQVIAGWETQYF. The DNA for the CDR3 is TGTGCCAGCAGCTCCCAGGTGATAGCGGGATGGGAGACCCAGTACTTC. The gene calls are TRBV7-2 and TRBJ2-5; 8 bases fit TRBD2. Germline V CDR1 and CDR2: SGHTA, FQGNSA. The CDR3 totals 16 residues. V was clipped by 4 bases and J by 5 bases; unmatched bases: 12. Together with reference TRBV7-2 and TRBJ2-5, the CDR3 gives the full variable domain: GAGVSQSPSNKVTEKGKDVELRCDPISGHTALYWYRQSLGQGLEFLIYFQGNSAPDKSGLPSDRFSAERTGGSVSTLTIQRTQQEDSAVYLCASSSQVIAGWETQYFGPGTRLLVL.

The chain has TRBV5-6 and TRBJ1-2; a possible D gene is TRBD1 (5 bases). Germline V CDR1 and CDR2: SGHDT, YYEEEE. Trimming took 2 bases from V and 7 from J, leaving 15 bases between them. The CDR3 consists of 14 residues. CDR3 in amino acids: CASSFGAPEGGYTF. The DNA for the CDR3 is TGTGCCAGCAGCTTCGGGGCCCCTGAGGGTGGCTACACCTTC.

This clone came up once. The rearrangement uses TRBV2 and TRBJ1-5, with 10 bases that match TRBD1. The ends lost 4 bases at V and 5 bases at J; junction bases unmatched: 14. The CDR3 has 18 residues. CDR1 is SNHLY, CDR2 FYNNEI, per germline. In nucleotides, the CDR3 is TGTGCCAGCAGTGGTACCGGGACAGGGGCGAGTATCCATCAGCCCCAGCATTTT. Protein: CASSGTGTGASIHQPQHF.